This TCR beta chain comes out of a study of blood T cells in healthy people across ages. The study, taken as a whole, reports: CMV status of donors was not determined, possibly confounding expanded clonotype changes. The study found more naive CD4+ cells and higher diversity in long-lived than aged donors.

A second about 7 to 11 cycle PCR used barcoded and J-beta primers. Every sample produced at least 3 million CDR3-containing paired-end reads. TCRdb recomputed calls from the 5' RACE reads with MiXCR, one row per CDR3 protein. The sample lists 650,000 or so distinct CDR3 sequences, over 40% occurring once. Trimming left V 7 bases short and J 11 bases short, with 20 bases between. Germline V gene lookup returns CDR1 GTSNPN and CDR2 SVGIG (reference sequence). The CDR3 covers 12 residues. As regards this clonotype: What it binds is unknown.

This TCR was sampled from a woman older than 75 in good health. This chain uses TRBV30 with TRBJ2-5; D is undetermined. The sequenced sample consisted of blood. The CDR3 protein is CAYELRRFEQYF. The CDR3 bases are TGTGCCTATGAGTTGCGCCGCTTTGAGCAGTACTTC. Combining the CDR3 with reference TRBV30 and TRBJ2-5 gives the whole variable domain SQTIHQWPATLVQPVGSPLSLECTVEGTSNPNLYWYRQAAGRGLQLLFYSVGIGQISSEVPQNLSASRPQDRQFILSSKKLLLSDSGFYLCAYELRRFEQYFGPGTRLLVL.